Each of the 21 T cell receptor beta chains below was sequenced from the same sample in a study of naive and memory T cell subsets. An equimolar mix of two oligonucleotides served as the beta constant-region primer for TRBC1 and TRBC2. TCRdb reanalysed the UMI-ligation and nested PCR reads using MiXCR and keeps one entry per CDR3 protein. The repertoire includes about 150,000 distinct CDR3 sequences, over 15% of them detected once, and about 0.15% sits in the top ten. The source material was naive CD4+ T cells from blood. All receptors derive from a human donor in good health.

The chain is built from TRBV3-1 and TRBJ1-6; D is possibly TRBD1 (5 bases). Germline loops: CDR1 LGHDT, CDR2 YNNKEL (reference sequence). The CDR3 runs to 17 residues. Trimming removed 4 bases at V and 9 bases at J, with 22 bases between. CDR3 coding DNA: TGTGCCAGCAGCCTTGGTGGGGCGTCGGTATCGGGTTCACCCCTCCACTTT. Translation gives CASSLGGASVSGSPLHF.

The V call is TRBV5-1, the J call TRBJ2-7; D gene unclear. The CDR3 spans 17 residues. Trimming cost V 0 bases and J 2 bases, with 18 bases left between them. From germline, CDR1 is SGHRS and CDR2 YFSETQ. CDR3 in DNA: TGCGCCAGCAGCTTGGCTTACGTAGGCTTGGGTACCTACGAGCAGTACTTC. Translated: CASSLAYVGLGTYEQYF.

The chain combines TRBV12-3 or TRBV12-4 with TRBJ2-3, with no clear D. The V gene lost 0 bases and the J gene lost 2 bases, with 6 bases spanning the gap. The CDR3 loop spans 14 amino acids. CDR3 in amino acids: CASSLASFTDTQYF. The DNA for the CDR3 is TGTGCCAGCAGTTTAGCAAGTTTCACAGATACGCAGTATTTT.

This clonotype appeared a few times. This chain uses TRBV7-2 with TRBJ2-7, with TRBD2 matching over 12 bases. Per germline, CDR1 SGHTA and CDR2 FQGNSA. This CDR3 spans 14 amino acids. J was trimmed by 6 bases and V by 5 bases; bases with no gene match: 5. The CDR3 nucleotides are TGTGCCAGCAGCACGGGACTAGCGGGTGCCGAGCAGTACTTC. This encodes CASSTGLAGAEQYF.

This clonotype was detected a few times. This chain links TRBV6-4 with TRBJ2-3, with D perhaps TRBD2 (5 bases). The ends were cut back, 3 bases at V and 6 bases at J, with 10 bases in the middle. The CDR3 length is 13 residues. Germline V gene sequence: CDR1 MRHNA, CDR2 SNTAGT. The CDR3 here is CASSEGDTDTQYF. Written as DNA, the CDR3 is TGTGCCAGCAGTGAGGGAGACACGGATACGCAGTATTTT.

There are many counts of this clonotype. This chain links TRBV6-5 with TRBJ2-1, with D possibly being TRBD2 (6 bases). Germline assignment: CDR1 MNHEY and CDR2 SVGAGI. V lost 6 bases, J lost 0 bases, and 12 bases lay in between. This CDR3 has 15 amino acids. DNA of the CDR3: TGTGCCAGCAGCCTAGCGTCGAGCTCCTACAATGAGCAGTTCTTC. This encodes CASSLASSSYNEQFF.

This rearrangement joins TRBV12-3 or TRBV12-4 to TRBJ1-1, with 11 nucleotides matching TRBD1. This CDR3 is built from 17 residues. V was clipped by 5 bases and J by 4 bases; unmatched bases: 12. The CDR3: CASSRWTGGRVSTEAFF. CDR3 nucleotides: TGTGCCAGCAGTCGATGGACAGGGGGCAGGGTGAGCACTGAAGCTTTCTTT.

This clonotype came up many times. This sequence joins TRBV20-1 and TRBJ2-5; possibly TRBD2 for D (6 bases). This CDR3 is 13 amino acids long. The germline CDR1 and CDR2 sequences are DFQATT and SNEGSKA (reference sequence). V lost 0 bases to trimming and J lost 4 bases, with 9 bases between them. CDR3 amino acids: CSARDSGGETQYF. The CDR3 DNA is TGCAGTGCTAGAGATAGCGGTGGAGAGACCCAGTACTTC.

The chain couples TRBV6-5 to TRBJ2-1; D is perhaps TRBD2 (6 bases). Germline V gives CDR1 MNHEY, CDR2 SVGAGI. The CDR3 covers 15 residues. V gave up 6 bases and J gave up 5 bases, with 17 bases separating them. CDR3 in DNA: TGTGCCAGCAGCCCACGCGGCGGGACCCACAATGAGCAGTTCTTC. Protein: CASSPRGGTHNEQFF.

The V and J genes are TRBV6-5 and TRBJ2-6, with TRBD1 matching 11 bases. CDR3 size: 16 residues. Germline lookup yields CDR1 MNHEY and CDR2 SVGAGI. V dropped 8 bases and J dropped 4; count of bases not matched to a gene: 7. As DNA, the CDR3 is TGTGCCAGCGGGGACAGGGGGATGCGCGGGGCCAACGTCCTGACTTTC. Protein product: CASGDRGMRGANVLTF.

This clonotype was recorded a few times. This rearrangement joins TRBV28 to TRBJ1-5; D might be TRBD1 (6 bases). Germline assignment: CDR1 MDHEN and CDR2 SYDVKM. V lost 5 bases, J lost 3 bases, and 14 bases lay in between. This CDR3 has 15 amino acids. The CDR3 loop reads CASSNPGVFNQPQHF. The CDR3 bases are TGTGCCAGCAGTAATCCAGGGGTTTTCAATCAGCCCCAGCATTTT.

This chain links TRBV10-3 with TRBJ2-7; 8 bases align to TRBD2. CDR3 size: 14 residues. V lost 10 bases to trimming and J lost 4 bases; unmatched junction nucleotides: 12. Germline V gene lookup returns CDR1 ENHRY and CDR2 SYGVKD. For the CDR3, the DNA is TGTGCCACCTCCCCCCTAGCGGGTCTGTACGAGCAGTACTTC. It yields the protein CATSPLAGLYEQYF.

This chain links TRBV6-1 with TRBJ2-1; possible D gene TRBD1, 5 bases. Trimming took 3 bases from V and 8 from J, leaving 20 bases between them. The germline V gene has CDR1 MNHNS and CDR2 SASEGT. The CDR3 loop spans 16 amino acids. The CDR3 region has the DNA TGTGCCAGCAGTGACCCTGCCCCGGCAGGGATCTATGAGCAGTTCTTC. Translated, it gives CASSDPAPAGIYEQFF.

Only a few counts were recorded for this clonotype. V usage is TRBV27 and J usage is TRBJ1-1; D possibly corresponds to TRBD1 (6 bases). V lost 4 bases and J 2 bases, leaving 11 bases between the germline ends. Germline V lookup: CDR1 MNHEY, CDR2 SMNVEV (reference sequence). This CDR3 has 14 amino acids. CDR3 amino acids: CASSSGQLNTEAFF. CDR3 sequence (DNA): TGTGCCAGCAGTTCGGGACAACTAAACACTGAAGCTTTCTTT.

J is TRBJ1-5 and V is TRBV30, with a possible D match to TRBD1 (5 bases). The ends were cut back, 1 base at V and 11 bases at J, with 15 bases in the middle. The CDR3 extends over 13 amino acids. Germline V gene data show CDR1 as GTSNPN and CDR2 as SVGIG (reference sequence). CDR3 protein: CAWSETRGVAQHF. The CDR3 bases are TGTGCCTGGAGTGAGACACGGGGCGTGGCCCAGCATTTT. The entire variable domain, with the rest obtained from reference TRBV30 and TRBJ1-5, is as follows: SQTIHQWPATLVQPVGSPLSLECTVEGTSNPNLYWYRQAAGRGLQLLFYSVGIGQISSEVPQNLSASRPQDRQFILSSKKLLLSDSGFYLCAWSETRGVAQHFGDGTRLSIL.

The J gene is TRBJ2-7, the V gene TRBV7-2; 7 positions agree with TRBD1. V was clipped by 3 bases and J by 0 bases; unmatched bases: 2. This CDR3 comprises 14 residues. Germline V gene sequence: CDR1 SGHTA, CDR2 FQGNSA. In nucleotides, the CDR3 is TGTGCCAGCAGCTTGGGGACAGCCTCCTACGAGCAGTACTTC. Translating it yields CASSLGTASYEQYF.

This clonotype was counted ten times or more. This chain uses TRBV5-1 with TRBJ2-3; D call uncertain. This CDR3 is 13 amino acids long. V was cut by 3 bases and J by 5 bases, with 10 bases left in between. From germline, CDR1 is SGHRS and CDR2 YFSETQ. CDR3 in DNA: TGCGCCAGCAGCTCGGAGTACGGAGATACGCAGTATTTT. Amino acids: CASSSEYGDTQYF.

The genes are TRBV12-3 or TRBV12-4 and TRBJ1-5; no definite D call. V was shortened by 3 bases and J by 5 bases, with 11 bases between the two germline ends. CDR3 length equals 14 residues. The CDR3 spells CASSLRCAHQPQHF. The CDR3 DNA reads TGTGCCAGCAGTTTGAGGTGTGCACATCAGCCCCAGCATTTT.

The CDR3 DNA reads TGTGCCAGCACCAGGGCCGGCATGAACACTGAAGCTTTCTTT. It translates to CASTRAGMNTEAFF. The V call is TRBV12-3 or TRBV12-4, the J call TRBJ1-1; TRBD1 is a possible D gene (5 bases). V lost 7 bases to trimming and J lost 0 bases, with 12 bases between them. This CDR3 is 14 amino acids long.

This clonotype was picked up a small number of times. The rearrangement joins TRBV5-1 to TRBJ2-5; D unresolved. From germline, CDR1 is SGHRS and CDR2 YFSETQ. V lost 1 base, J lost 5 bases, and 15 bases lay in between. This CDR3 spans 15 amino acids. The chain's CDR3 is CASSLMVPLRETQYF. The CDR3, as DNA: TGCGCCAGCAGCTTGATGGTCCCCCTTAGGGAGACCCAGTACTTC.

This clonotype has only a few counts. This chain joins TRBV27 and TRBJ2-1; TRBD2 matches 8 bases. The CDR3 loop spans 17 amino acids. After removal of 5 bases from V and 4 bases from J, the junction contained 13 bases not matched to a gene. Germline V gene data show CDR1 as MNHEY and CDR2 as SMNVEV (reference sequence). The CDR3: CASSPGYGRAVYNEQFF. The CDR3 nucleotides read TGTGCCAGCAGTCCTGGGTACGGGAGGGCCGTATACAATGAGCAGTTCTTC.